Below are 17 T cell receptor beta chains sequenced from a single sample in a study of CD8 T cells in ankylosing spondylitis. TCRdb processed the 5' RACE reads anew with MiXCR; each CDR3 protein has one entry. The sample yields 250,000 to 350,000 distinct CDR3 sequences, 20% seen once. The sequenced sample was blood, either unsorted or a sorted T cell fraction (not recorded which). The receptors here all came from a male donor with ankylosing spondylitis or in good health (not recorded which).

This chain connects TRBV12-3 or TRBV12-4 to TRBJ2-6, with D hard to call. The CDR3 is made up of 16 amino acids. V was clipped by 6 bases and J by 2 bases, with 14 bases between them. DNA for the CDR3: TGTGCCAGCAGGCCCTTCACAGATACTGGGGCCAACGTCCTGACTTTC. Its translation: CASRPFTDTGANVLTF.

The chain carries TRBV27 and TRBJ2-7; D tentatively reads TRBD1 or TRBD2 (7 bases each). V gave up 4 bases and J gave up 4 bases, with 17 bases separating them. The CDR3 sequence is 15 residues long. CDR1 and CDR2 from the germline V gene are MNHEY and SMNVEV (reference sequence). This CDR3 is CASSSIRGGEYEQYV. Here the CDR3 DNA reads TGTGCCAGCAGTTCGATCAGGGGGGGGGAATACGAGCAGTACGTC.

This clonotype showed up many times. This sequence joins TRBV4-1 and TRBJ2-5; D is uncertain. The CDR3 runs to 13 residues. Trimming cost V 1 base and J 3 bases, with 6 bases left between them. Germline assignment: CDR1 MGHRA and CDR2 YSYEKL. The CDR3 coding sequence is TGCGCCAGCAGCCAAGGGGTTGAAGAGACCCAGTACTTC. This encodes CASSQGVEETQYF.

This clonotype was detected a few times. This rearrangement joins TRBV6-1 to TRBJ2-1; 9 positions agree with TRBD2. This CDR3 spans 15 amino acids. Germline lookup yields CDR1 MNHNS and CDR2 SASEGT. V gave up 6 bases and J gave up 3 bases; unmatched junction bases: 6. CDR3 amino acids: CASSPLAGLYNEQFF. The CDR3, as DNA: TGTGCCAGCAGCCCTCTAGCGGGGCTCTACAATGAGCAGTTCTTC.

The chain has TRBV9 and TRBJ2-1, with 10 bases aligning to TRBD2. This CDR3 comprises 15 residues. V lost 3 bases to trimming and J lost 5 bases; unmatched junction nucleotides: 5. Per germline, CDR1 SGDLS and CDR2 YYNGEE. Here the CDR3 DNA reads TGTGCCAGCAGCGCCGGGACTAGCGTGGACAATGAGCAGTTCTTC. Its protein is CASSAGTSVDNEQFF.

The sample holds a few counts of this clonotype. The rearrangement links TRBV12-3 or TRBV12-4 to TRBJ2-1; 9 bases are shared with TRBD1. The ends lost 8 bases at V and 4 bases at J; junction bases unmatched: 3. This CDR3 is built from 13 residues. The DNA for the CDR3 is TGTGCCAGCCGGGACAGGGATTACAATGAGCAGTTCTTC. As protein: CASRDRDYNEQFF.

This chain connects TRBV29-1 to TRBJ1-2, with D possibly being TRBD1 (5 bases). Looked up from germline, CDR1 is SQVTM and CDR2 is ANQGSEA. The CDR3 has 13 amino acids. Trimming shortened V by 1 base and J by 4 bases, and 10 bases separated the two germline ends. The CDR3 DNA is TGCAGCGTTGAAGGGGAAGGGGCCTATGGCTACACCTTC. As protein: CSVEGEGAYGYTF.

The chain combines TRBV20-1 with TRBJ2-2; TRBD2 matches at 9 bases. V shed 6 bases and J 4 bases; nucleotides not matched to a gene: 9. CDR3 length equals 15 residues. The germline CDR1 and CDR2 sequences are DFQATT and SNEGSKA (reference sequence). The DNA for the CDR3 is TGCAGTGCCCCCGGGGTTAGCGGGGGCACCGGGGAGCTGTTTTTT. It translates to CSAPGVSGGTGELFF.

The CDR3 sequence is CASGPPVQGLAKETQYF. Here the CDR3 DNA reads TGTGCCAGCGGTCCGCCGGTCCAAGGCCTAGCCAAAGAGACCCAGTACTTC. The chain is built from TRBV28 and TRBJ2-5; D is perhaps TRBD2 (5 bases). Trimming took off 8 bases at V and 3 bases at J, with 25 bases between the two ends. The CDR3 runs 17 residues. From germline, CDR1 is MDHEN and CDR2 SYDVKM.

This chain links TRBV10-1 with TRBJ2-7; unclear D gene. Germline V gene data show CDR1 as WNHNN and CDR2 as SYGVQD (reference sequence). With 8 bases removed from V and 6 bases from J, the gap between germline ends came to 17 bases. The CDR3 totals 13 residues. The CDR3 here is CASSPREFFEQYV. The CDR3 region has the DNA TGCGCCAGCTCACCAAGGGAATTCTTCGAGCAGTACGTC.

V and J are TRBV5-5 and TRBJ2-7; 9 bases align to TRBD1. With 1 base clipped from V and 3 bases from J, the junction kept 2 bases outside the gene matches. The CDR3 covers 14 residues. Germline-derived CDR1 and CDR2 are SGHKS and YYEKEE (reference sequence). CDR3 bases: TGTGCCAGCAGCTTGTTGACAGGGGGCTACGAGCAGTACGTC. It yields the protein CASSLLTGGYEQYV.

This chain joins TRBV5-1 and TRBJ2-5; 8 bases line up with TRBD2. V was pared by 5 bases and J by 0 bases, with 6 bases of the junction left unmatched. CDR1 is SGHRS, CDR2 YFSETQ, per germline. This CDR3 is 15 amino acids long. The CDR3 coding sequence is TGCGCCAGCAGGATTGCGGGGGGCGACCAAGAGACCCAGTACTTC. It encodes CASRIAGGDQETQYF.

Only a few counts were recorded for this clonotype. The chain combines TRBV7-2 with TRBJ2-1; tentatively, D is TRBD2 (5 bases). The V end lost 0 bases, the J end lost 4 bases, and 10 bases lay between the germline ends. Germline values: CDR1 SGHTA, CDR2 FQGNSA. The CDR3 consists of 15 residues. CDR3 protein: CASSLARAVYNEQFF. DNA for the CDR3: TGTGCCAGCAGCTTAGCGCGGGCTGTATACAATGAGCAGTTCTTC.

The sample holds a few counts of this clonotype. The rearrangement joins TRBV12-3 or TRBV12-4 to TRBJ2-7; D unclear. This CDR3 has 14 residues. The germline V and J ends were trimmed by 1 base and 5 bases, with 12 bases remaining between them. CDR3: CASSLGQATNEQYV. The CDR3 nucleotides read TGTGCCAGCAGTTTAGGCCAGGCGACGAACGAGCAGTACGTC.

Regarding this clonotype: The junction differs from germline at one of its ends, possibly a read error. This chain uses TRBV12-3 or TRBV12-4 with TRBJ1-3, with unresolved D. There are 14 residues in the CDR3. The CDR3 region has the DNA TGTGCCAACAGTTTCCGAAGCTCTGGAAACACCATATATTTT. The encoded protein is CANSFRSSGNTIYF.

The CDR3 DNA follows: TGTGCCAGCAAACGGGGGTGGGGCTACACCTTC. This gives the protein CASKRGWGYTF. The V call is TRBV12-3 or TRBV12-4, the J call TRBJ1-2, with a tentative D call TRBD1 (5 bases). Trimming removed 7 bases from V and 8 bases from J, with 11 bases in between. CDR3 length: 11 amino acids.

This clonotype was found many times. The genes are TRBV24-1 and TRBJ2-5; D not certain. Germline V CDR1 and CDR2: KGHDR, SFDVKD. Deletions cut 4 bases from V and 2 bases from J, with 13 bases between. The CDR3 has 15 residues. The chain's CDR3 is CATSDPGPAQETQYF. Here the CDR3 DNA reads TGTGCCACCAGTGACCCCGGACCCGCACAAGAGACCCAGTACTTC.